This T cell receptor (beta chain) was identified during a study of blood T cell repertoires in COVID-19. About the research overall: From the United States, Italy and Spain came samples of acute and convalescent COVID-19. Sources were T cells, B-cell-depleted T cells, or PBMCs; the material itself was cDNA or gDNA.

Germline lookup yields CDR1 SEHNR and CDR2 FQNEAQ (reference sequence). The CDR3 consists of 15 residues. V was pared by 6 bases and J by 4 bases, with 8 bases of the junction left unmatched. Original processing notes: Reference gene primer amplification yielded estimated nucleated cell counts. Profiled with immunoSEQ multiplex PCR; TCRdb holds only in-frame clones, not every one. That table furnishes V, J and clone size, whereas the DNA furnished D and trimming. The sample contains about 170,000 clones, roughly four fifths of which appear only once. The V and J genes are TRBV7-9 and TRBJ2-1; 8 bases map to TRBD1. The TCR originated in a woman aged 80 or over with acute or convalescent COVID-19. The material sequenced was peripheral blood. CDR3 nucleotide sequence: TGTGCCAGCAGGTCAGGGGGCCGCAGGTACAATGAGCAGTTCTTC. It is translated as CASRSGGRRYNEQFF.